Below, 20 T cell receptor beta chains from the same sample are listed, as sequenced in a study of T-cell reconstitution after alpha-beta-depleted transplantation in children. The authors prepared the TCRbeta library with unique molecular identifiers. TCRdb called the PCR reads again in MiXCR, with one record for every CDR3 protein. The sample shows 350,000 to 450,000 distinct CDR3 sequences, roughly 20% of them seen only once. Sample: PBMCs from the stem cell graft donor, taken from the stem cell graft. The receptors were sampled from a human donor who donated a stem cell graft to a child with acute myeloid leukemia.

In this sample, this clonotype turned up a few times. For the CDR3, the DNA is TGTGCCAGCAGTTTAGGGGAGTTGGAAGGCGGGGAGCTGTTTTTT. Protein: CASSLGELEGGELFF. The V gene is TRBV12-3 or TRBV12-4, the J gene TRBJ2-2; maybe TRBD2 (5 bases). V was cut by 1 base and J by 7 bases, with 13 bases left in between. CDR3 length: 15 residues.

The chain combines TRBV20-1 with TRBJ2-7; D could derive from TRBD1 or TRBD2 (5 bases each). Germline-derived CDR1 and CDR2 are DFQATT and SNEGSKA (reference sequence). The CDR3 covers 13 residues. V lost 3 bases, J lost 2 bases, and 11 bases lay in between. The CDR3, as DNA: TGCAGTGCTAGGGGACCCAGCCCCTACGAGCAGTACTTC. Translating gives CSARGPSPYEQYF.

J is TRBJ2-3 and V is TRBV7-3, with D possibly TRBD2 on 5 matching bases. The CDR3 runs 16 residues. Trimming left V 5 bases short and J 0 bases short, with 15 bases between. Germline V CDR1 and CDR2: SGHTA, FQGTGA. The CDR3 sequence: CASSPNEGPSTDTQYF. The CDR3 DNA reads as TGTGCCAGCAGCCCTAACGAGGGTCCTAGCACAGATACGCAGTATTTT. Using reference TRBV7-3 and TRBJ2-3 for the parts outside the CDR3, the full variable domain is GAGVSQTPSNKVTEKGKYVELRCDPISGHTALYWYRQSLGQGPEFLIYFQGTGAADDSGLPNDRFFAVRPEGSVSTLKIQRTERGDSAVYLCASSPNEGPSTDTQYFGPGTRLTVL.

The chain links TRBV28 to TRBJ2-3; 9 positions agree with TRBD2. Germline lookup yields CDR1 MDHEN and CDR2 SYDVKM. J lost 4 bases, V lost 7 bases, and 9 bases had no gene match. This CDR3 contains 15 residues. In DNA, the CDR3 is TGTGCCAGCACAAGAGCGGGAGGTCGACCAGATACGCAGTATTTT. Its translation: CASTRAGGRPDTQYF. Full variable domain (remainder filled in from reference TRBV28 and TRBJ2-3): DVKVTQSSRYLVKRTGEKVFLECVQDMDHENMFWYRQDPGLGLRLIYFSYDVKMKEKGDIPEGYSVSREKKERFSLILESASTNQTSMYLCASTRAGGRPDTQYFGPGTRLTVL.

This clonotype was detected ten times or more. The chain has TRBV5-5 and TRBJ2-1; D gene ambiguous. The CDR3 sequence is 14 residues long. CDR1 is SGHKS, CDR2 YYEKEE, per germline (reference sequence). V lost 0 bases and J 3 bases, leaving 7 bases between the germline ends. The CDR3 DNA reads as TGTGCCAGCAGCTTGGATGTAGGCTACAATGAGCAGTTCTTC. Residues: CASSLDVGYNEQFF.

This clonotype was observed a few times. V usage is TRBV20-1 and J usage is TRBJ2-1, with 9 bases lining up with TRBD2. Germline CDR1 is DFQATT and CDR2 is SNEGSKA (reference sequence). After removal of 1 base from V and 5 bases from J, the junction contained 6 bases not matched to a gene. CDR3 length: 15 residues. The CDR3 reads CSARGGRAPHNEQFF. CDR3 DNA sequence: TGCAGTGCTAGAGGCGGGAGGGCCCCCCACAATGAGCAGTTCTTC.

The chain uses TRBV2 and TRBJ2-3; D remains ambiguous. V lost 6 bases and J lost 5, with 12 bases in between. The germline gives CDR1 SNHLY, CDR2 FYNNEI. The CDR3 sequence is 13 residues long. CDR3 DNA sequence: TGTGCCAGCAGCCTTAAGAGAGGAGATACGCAGTATTTT. As protein: CASSLKRGDTQYF. Variable domain in full (rest from reference TRBV2 and TRBJ2-3): EPEVTQTPSHQVTQMGQEVILRCVPISNHLYFYWYRQILGQKVEFLVSFYNNEISEKSEIFDDQFSVERPDGSNFTLKIRSTKLEDSAMYFCASSLKRGDTQYFGPGTRLTVL.

This clonotype was counted once. This chain connects TRBV5-1 to TRBJ2-7, with 7 positions matching TRBD1. The germline gives CDR1 SGHRS, CDR2 YFSETQ. This CDR3 is built from 14 residues. V was pared by 0 bases and J by 3 bases, with 3 bases of the junction left unmatched. The CDR3 spells CASSLEQGLYEQYF. Here the CDR3 DNA reads TGCGCCAGCAGCTTGGAACAGGGGCTCTACGAGCAGTACTTC.

This clonotype came up many times. The chain employs TRBV28 and TRBJ2-1; 7 bases are a match to TRBD2. Trimming cost V 7 bases and J 3 bases; bases outside gene matches: 3. Looked up from germline, CDR1 is MDHEN and CDR2 is SYDVKM. CDR3 size: 13 residues. The CDR3: CASTSSGYNEQFF. The CDR3, as DNA: TGTGCCAGCACCTCTAGCGGCTACAATGAGCAGTTCTTC.

This clonotype was detected ten times or more. The genes are TRBV28 and TRBJ2-3; maybe TRBD2 (6 bases). This CDR3 is 14 amino acids long. Trimming left V 5 bases short and J 0 bases short, with 9 bases between. CDR1 is MDHEN and CDR2 is SYDVKM in the germline V gene. CDR3 region: CASSPSGSTDTQYF. In DNA, the CDR3 is TGTGCCAGCAGTCCAAGCGGGAGCACAGATACGCAGTATTTT.

The chain carries TRBV5-5 and TRBJ2-3, with 7 nucleotides matching TRBD2. CDR1 and CDR2 (germline): SGHKS, YYEKEE (reference sequence). CDR3 length: 15 residues. The V segment lost 2 bases and the J segment 5 bases; nucleotides outside the gene matches: 8. CDR3 sequence: CASSLGGSRGDTQYF. CDR3 coding DNA: TGTGCCAGCAGCTTAGGCGGGAGTAGGGGAGATACGCAGTATTTT.

The V call is TRBV13, the J call TRBJ2-1; 14 nucleotides align to TRBD2. This CDR3 has 17 residues. The germline V gene has CDR1 PRHDT and CDR2 FYEKMQ (reference sequence). Germline trimming cut 1 base from V and 7 bases from J; bases unmatched to any gene: 6. CDR3 protein: CASSLAGTSGSGNEQFF. The CDR3 coding sequence is TGTGCCAGCAGCTTAGCGGGGACTAGCGGGAGTGGAAATGAGCAGTTCTTC.

The V call is TRBV11-1, the J call TRBJ2-5; 9 bases align to TRBD1. This CDR3 is built from 19 residues. With V trimmed by 1 base and J by 4 bases, 16 bases remained unmatched. Germline V lookup: CDR1 SGHAT, CDR2 FQDESV (reference sequence). The CDR3 sequence is CASSLGRGTGQLTGETQYF. The CDR3 bases are TGTGCCAGCAGCTTAGGCCGTGGGACAGGGCAACTGACGGGAGAGACCCAGTACTTC.

This clonotype was detected a few times. The chain combines TRBV10-3 with TRBJ2-3, with D maybe TRBD1 (5 bases). V shed 7 bases and J shed 5 bases, with 16 bases lying between them. CDR1 is ENHRY and CDR2 is SYGVKD in the germline V gene. This CDR3 has 14 residues. The DNA of the CDR3 is TGTGCCATCACCCGGCAGGGTTTAAGAGATACGCAGTATTTT. It translates to CAITRQGLRDTQYF.

V gene TRBV10-3 combines with J gene TRBJ1-4; TRBD1 aligns across 8 bases. This CDR3 contains 13 residues. The J segment lost 6 bases and the V segment lost 6 bases, leaving 3 bases of the junction unmatched. The germline V gene encodes CDR1 ENHRY and CDR2 SYGVKD. The CDR3 loop reads CAISRGPDEKLFF. The CDR3 DNA is TGTGCCATCAGCAGGGGGCCGGATGAAAAACTGTTTTTT.

This clonotype was recorded a few times. The V gene is TRBV5-1, the J gene TRBJ2-1, with 13 bases fitting TRBD2. Germline lookup yields CDR1 SGHRS and CDR2 YFSETQ. The CDR3 runs to 16 residues. With V trimmed by 2 bases and J by 10 bases, 9 bases remained unmatched. CDR3 nucleotide sequence: TGCGCCAGCAGCTTAGTACTAGCGGGAGGGCCGGAAGAGCAGTTCTTC. Encoded protein: CASSLVLAGGPEEQFF.

The chain couples TRBV20-1 to TRBJ1-1; a possible D gene is TRBD1 (5 bases). This CDR3 is 16 amino acids long. CDR1 and CDR2 (germline): DFQATT, SNEGSKA (reference sequence). V was clipped by 3 bases and J by 0 bases, with 17 bases between them. The CDR3 loop is CSASPARQIMNTEAFF. The CDR3 nucleotides read TGCAGTGCTAGTCCGGCGAGACAGATCATGAACACTGAAGCTTTCTTT.

V is TRBV13 and J is TRBJ1-4; unclear D gene. Germline V gene data show CDR1 as PRHDT and CDR2 as FYEKMQ (reference sequence). Trimming took 6 bases from V and 5 from J, leaving 4 bases between them. The CDR3 loop spans 11 amino acids. The CDR3 reads CASRLNEKLFF. The CDR3 DNA is TGTGCCAGCAGGTTGAATGAAAAACTGTTTTTT.

The rearrangement joins TRBV5-1 to TRBJ2-7; possibly TRBD1 for D (6 bases). The germline gives CDR1 SGHRS, CDR2 YFSETQ. With 3 bases removed from V and 5 bases from J, the gap between germline ends came to 12 bases. The CDR3 is 13 amino acids. CDR3 amino acids: CASSWDTGDEQYF. The CDR3 coding sequence is TGCGCCAGCAGCTGGGACACCGGGGACGAGCAGTACTTC.

This clonotype has more than one count but fewer than ten. The V and J genes are TRBV29-1 and TRBJ2-7, with TRBD2 as a possible D gene (6 bases). V was shortened by 5 bases and J by 6 bases, with 11 bases between the two germline ends. This CDR3 is built from 11 residues. Per the germline V gene, CDR1 is SQVTM and CDR2 is ANQGSEA. In DNA form, the CDR3 reads TGCAGCGTTCAGGAGGGCGGCGAGCAGTACTTC. This sequence encodes CSVQEGGEQYF.